What follows describes a single T cell receptor (beta chain). CDR1 SGHKS and CDR2 YYEKEE come from the germline V gene (reference sequence). V dropped 10 bases and J dropped 2; count of bases not matched to a gene: 9. The CDR3 is 13 amino acids. Full-length variable regions came from constant-region reverse primers plus semi-nested Nested Universal Primer A PCR. MiXCR, run by TCRdb on the 5' RACE reads, gives a single entry per CDR3 protein. The sample includes some 8,700 distinct CDR3 sequences, over 25% seen only once; the top ten take about 4.6%. The V call is TRBV5-5, the J call TRBJ2-7; 7 bases agree with TRBD2. The sample was naive CD4+ T cells sorted from a lymph node. This sample's subset: naive CD4+ T cells, CD4+CD45RA+CD25-. The sequence derives from a female donor with breast cancer. The CDR3 here is CASRREGTYEQYF. CDR3 bases: TGTGCCTCACGGAGGGAGGGAACCTACGAGCAGTACTTC. Filled out from reference TRBV5-5 and TRBJ2-7, the complete variable domain reads DAGVTQSPTHLIKTRGQQVTLRCSPISGHKSVSWYQQVLGQGPQFIFQYYEKEERGRGNFPDRFSARQFPNYSSELNVNALLLGDSALYLCASRREGTYEQYFGPGTRLTVT.